These 12 T cell receptor beta chains originate from one sample sequenced in a study of cytomegalovirus exposure and HLA in healthy donors. The method was immunoSEQ multiplex PCR; TCRdb's version includes in-frame clones alone and lacks a portion of them. The repertoire holds 120,000 or so clones, with around 86% as singletons. Sequencing was done on a sample of PBMCs. Every receptor here comes from a woman aged 18 to 35 in good health and CMV-seronegative.

The chain recombines TRBV19 with TRBJ2-2, with 10 bases matching TRBD1. Trimming at V came to 6 bases and at J to 6 bases, leaving 7 bases not matched to a gene. Germline CDR1 is LNHDA and CDR2 is SQIVND (reference sequence). The CDR3 is 15 residues long. The CDR3 nucleotides read TGTGCCAGTAGAACGGGACAGGGGTGGCCCGGGGAGCTGTTTTTT. Translating it yields CASRTGQGWPGELFF.

The chain is built from TRBV7-8 and TRBJ1-4; TRBD1 matches 8 bases. V shed 5 bases and J 6 bases; nucleotides not matched to a gene: 5. This CDR3 contains 14 residues. Germline V CDR1 and CDR2: SGHVS, FQNEAQ. The CDR3 is CASSTQGVHEKLFF. The CDR3 DNA reads TGTGCCAGCAGCACACAGGGGGTCCATGAAAAACTGTTTTTT.

V and J are TRBV19 and TRBJ1-2; 7 bases fit TRBD1. Germline V CDR1 and CDR2: LNHDA, SQIVND (reference sequence). CDR3 length equals 14 residues. With V trimmed by 3 bases and J by 7 bases, 8 bases remained unmatched. The CDR3 DNA is TGTGCCAGTAGTATTCCACAGGGGCGTTTTGGCTACACCTTC. Its protein is CASSIPQGRFGYTF.

V usage is TRBV7-7 and J usage is TRBJ2-3; maybe TRBD2 (5 bases). CDR1 and CDR2 from the germline V gene are SSHAT and FNYEAQ (reference sequence). The CDR3 extends over 14 amino acids. CDR3 DNA sequence: TGTGCTAGCCTAGGAGGACCCGGCACAGATACGCAGTATTTT. Amino acid sequence: CASLGGPGTDTQYF.

This clone has a handful of counts. The chain recombines TRBV30 with TRBJ1-2; D call uncertain. From germline, CDR1 is GTSNPN and CDR2 SVGIG (reference sequence). CDR3 length: 14 residues. V was cut by 4 bases and J by 0 bases, with 12 bases left in between. The CDR3 spells CAWMGRGPNYGYTF. For the CDR3, the DNA is TGTGCCTGGATGGGGAGAGGACCTAACTATGGCTACACCTTC.

This chain links TRBV11-1 with TRBJ2-2, with 7 bases that match TRBD1. Unmatched junction bases numbered 9, after V lost 4 bases and J lost 4 bases. The CDR3 covers 16 residues. Germline V gene data show CDR1 as SGHAT and CDR2 as FQDESV (reference sequence). CDR3 nucleotides: TGTGCCAGCAGCTCCTGGACAGGCCGGTTCACCGGGGAGCTGTTTTTT. Protein: CASSSWTGRFTGELFF.

V gene TRBV2 combines with J gene TRBJ2-5; D perhaps matches TRBD2 (5 bases). Germline assignment: CDR1 SNHLY and CDR2 FYNNEI. The CDR3 totals 14 residues. Deletions cut 6 bases from V and 3 bases from J, with 14 bases between. CDR3 sequence (DNA): TGTGCCAGCAGCCTCTGGAGGCTAGAAGAGACCCAGTACTTC. Its protein product is CASSLWRLEETQYF.

The J gene is TRBJ2-7, the V gene TRBV28, with D maybe TRBD2 (6 bases). V gave up 3 bases and J gave up 0 bases, with 9 bases separating them. CDR3 length equals 14 residues. The germline gives CDR1 MDHEN, CDR2 SYDVKM. The DNA of the CDR3 is TGTGCCAGCAGTTTTGCGGGAAGCTCCTACGAGCAGTACTTC. Translation: CASSFAGSSYEQYF.

J is TRBJ1-3 and V is TRBV30; perhaps TRBD1 as D (5 bases). The V gene's germline CDR1 is GTSNPN and CDR2 SVGIG (reference sequence). This CDR3 spans 16 amino acids. The V end lost 2 bases, the J end lost 0 bases, and 14 bases lay between the germline ends. In nucleotides, the CDR3 is TGTGCCTGGAGTCCTCAGGGTGTTATCTCTGGAAACACCATATATTTT. It is translated as CAWSPQGVISGNTIYF. Full variable domain (rest looked up from reference TRBV30 and TRBJ1-3): SQTIHQWPATLVQPVGSPLSLECTVEGTSNPNLYWYRQAAGRGLQLLFYSVGIGQISSEVPQNLSASRPQDRQFILSSKKLLLSDSGFYLCAWSPQGVISGNTIYFGEGSWLTVV.

The V and J genes are TRBV6-7 and TRBJ1-1; D call uncertain. TRBV6-7 is an open reading frame, and its role is uncertain. CDR3 length: 14 residues. V dropped 6 bases and J dropped 1 base, with 12 bases sitting between them. The CDR3 protein is CASSLFKSNTEAFF. The CDR3 nucleotides read TGTGCCAGCAGCCTCTTTAAATCGAACACTGAAGCTTTCTTT.

This sequence joins TRBV7-9 and TRBJ2-1; D call uncertain. Germline CDR1 SEHNR, CDR2 FQNEAQ (reference sequence). There are 16 residues in the CDR3. Between the trimmed V and J ends, which lost 4 bases and 2 bases, there was a span of 15 bases. In DNA, the CDR3 is TGTGCCAGCAGCTCGTCTGCGGCGGTCCCCTACAATGAGCAGTTCTTC. As protein: CASSSSAAVPYNEQFF.

The chain combines TRBV9 with TRBJ2-2; D unresolved. The CDR3 length is 12 residues. Germline V gives CDR1 SGDLS, CDR2 YYNGEE. The V gene lost 3 bases and the J gene lost 6 bases, with 6 bases spanning the gap. This CDR3 is CASSATSGELFF. The CDR3 nucleotides read TGTGCCAGCAGCGCTACCTCCGGGGAGCTGTTTTTT.